One and the same sample provided the 21 T cell receptor beta chains below, sequenced in a study of control samples from healthy donors and cancer patients. Produced via immunoSEQ multiplex PCR; TCRdb's table is partial and in-frame only. The data show about 70,000 clones, approximately 88% seen once. The sequenced sample was PBMCs. The receptors were gathered from a woman in her 50s with lung cancer.

The V and J genes are TRBV29-1 and TRBJ2-3; D unclear. Per the germline V gene, CDR1 is SQVTM and CDR2 is ANQGSEA. CDR3 length: 15 residues. The germline V and J ends were trimmed by 1 base and 8 bases, with 19 bases remaining between them. CDR3 in amino acids: CSVEVAAQRRGTQYF. The CDR3 nucleotides are TGCAGCGTTGAAGTGGCAGCCCAACGGAGAGGTACGCAGTATTTT.

This clone showed up just once. This chain joins TRBV5-4 and TRBJ2-5, with D perhaps TRBD2 (6 bases). V lost 4 bases and J lost 5, with 9 bases in between. The CDR3 loop spans 12 amino acids. Germline V CDR1 and CDR2: SGHNT, YYREEE (reference sequence). The CDR3 DNA is TGTGCCAGCAGCCGGGACTTTGAGACCCAGTACTTC. The encoded protein is CASSRDFETQYF.

This chain connects TRBV5-1 to TRBJ2-5; possibly TRBD1 for D (6 bases). Trimming took 0 bases from V and 3 from J, leaving 9 bases between them. Germline values: CDR1 SGHRS, CDR2 YFSETQ. CDR3 length: 14 residues. The CDR3 nucleotides are TGCGCCAGCAGCTTGGGACAGGACGAAGAGACCCAGTACTTC. Amino acid sequence: CASSLGQDEETQYF.

V and J are TRBV2 and TRBJ1-4; no reliable D call. CDR3 length: 15 amino acids. Germline V gene data show CDR1 as SNHLY and CDR2 as FYNNEI. Trimming removed 2 bases from V and 8 bases from J, with 15 bases in between. CDR3 sequence: CASSENGLPEEKLFF. CDR3 nucleotide sequence: TGTGCCAGCAGTGAAAACGGGCTCCCCGAGGAAAAACTGTTTTTT.

This chain connects TRBV19 to TRBJ1-5; D call uncertain. This CDR3 has 12 amino acids. Between the trimmed V and J ends, which lost 7 bases and 6 bases, there was a span of 10 bases. Germline assignment: CDR1 LNHDA and CDR2 SQIVND (reference sequence). CDR3 DNA: TGTGCCAGTAACCTAATGGGTCAGCCCCAGCATTTT. Translation: CASNLMGQPQHF. Together with reference TRBV19 and TRBJ1-5, the CDR3 gives the full variable domain: DGGITQSPKYLFRKEGQNVTLSCEQNLNHDAMYWYRQDPGQGLRLIYYSQIVNDFQKGDIAEGYSVSREKKESFPLTVTSAQKNPTAFYLCASNLMGQPQHFGDGTRLSIL.

The chain is built from TRBV6-5 and TRBJ2-2, with TRBD1 matching 10 bases. Germline V gene data show CDR1 as MNHEY and CDR2 as SVGAGI. CDR3 size: 16 residues. After removal of 3 bases from V and 4 bases from J, the junction contained 5 bases not matched to a gene. The CDR3 nucleotides are TGTGCCAGCAGTTATCGGACAGGGGGAGGCACCGGGGAGCTGTTTTTT. It translates to CASSYRTGGGTGELFF.

The rearrangement uses TRBV2 and TRBJ2-3; no firm D call. V was cut by 2 bases and J by 6 bases, with 9 bases left in between. Germline V gene sequence: CDR1 SNHLY, CDR2 FYNNEI. The CDR3 loop spans 13 amino acids. The CDR3 DNA follows: TGTGCCAGCAGTGAAAGGGCCCCTGATACGCAGTATTTT. Its translation: CASSERAPDTQYF.

This clone was counted once. CDR3 coding DNA: TGTGCCAGTAGTATATCGGGGGAGACTGAAGCTTTCTTT. The encoded protein is CASSISGETEAFF. The chain joins TRBV19 to TRBJ1-1; weak D call: TRBD1 (5 bases). The CDR3 covers 13 residues. The V end was cut by 2 bases, the J end by 5 bases, with 9 bases between. Germline V gene lookup returns CDR1 LNHDA and CDR2 SQIVND (reference sequence).

The chain uses TRBV18 and TRBJ2-1; a weak D match, TRBD2 (6 bases). Germline CDR1 KGHSH, CDR2 LQKENI. The CDR3 has 15 residues. V lost 3 bases, J lost 6 bases, and 15 bases lay in between. The CDR3, as DNA: TGTGCCAGCTCACCTAATCTCGGGGGATCCAATGAGCAGTTCTTC. Translating it yields CASSPNLGGSNEQFF. The variable domain in full, with the rest retrieved from reference TRBV18 and TRBJ2-1, is NAGVMQNPRHLVRRRGQEARLRCSPMKGHSHVYWYRQLPEEGLKFMVYLQKENIIDESGMPKERFSAEFPKEGPSILRIQQVVRGDSAAYFCASSPNLGGSNEQFFGPGTRLTVL.

This clone appeared a single time. The V gene is TRBV14, the J gene TRBJ1-2; no firm D call. Trimming took 5 bases from V and 4 from J, leaving 11 bases between them. CDR1 and CDR2 from the germline V gene are SGHDN and FVKESK. This CDR3 comprises 13 residues. The CDR3: CASSSDYSYGYTF. The CDR3 DNA reads TGTGCCAGCAGCTCAGACTATTCCTATGGCTACACCTTC.

This chain joins TRBV6-5 and TRBJ2-7, with TRBD2 identical over 8 bases. The V and J ends lost 2 bases and 4 bases, in that order; junction bases with no gene match: 7. The germline V gene has CDR1 MNHEY and CDR2 SVGAGI. The CDR3 length is 15 residues. The CDR3 DNA follows: TGTGCCAGCAGTTACGCCGGGGGGGGTTGGTACGAGCAGTACTTC. Amino acid sequence: CASSYAGGGWYEQYF.

The chain combines TRBV11-2 with TRBJ2-2, with a possible D match to TRBD1 (5 bases). The CDR3 spans 16 residues. Germline values: CDR1 SGHAT, CDR2 FQNNGV. Trimming removed 2 bases from V and 1 base from J, with 11 bases in between. CDR3 region: CASSLWQGQNTGELFF. As DNA, the CDR3 is TGTGCCAGCAGCTTATGGCAGGGCCAGAACACCGGGGAGCTGTTTTTT.

Points on this clone: The CDR3 ends on some other residue instead of the conserved phenylalanine or tryptophan, so this is likely a read error. The J gene is TRBJ2-7, the V gene TRBV7-8; weak D call: TRBD2 (5 bases). V was shortened by 2 bases and J by 0 bases, with 11 bases between the two germline ends. The CDR3 is made up of 15 amino acids. The germline V gene has CDR1 SGHVS and CDR2 FQNEAQ. CDR3 in DNA: TGTGCCAGCAGCTTACGACAAGAGGGCTCCTACGAGCAGTACCTC. It yields the protein CASSLRQEGSYEQYL.

In this sample, this clone turned up once. The V and J genes are TRBV24-1 and TRBJ2-7, with TRBD1 as a possible D gene (5 bases). The CDR3 is 13 amino acids. Deletions cut 3 bases from V and 4 bases from J, with 9 bases between. CDR1 KGHDR and CDR2 SFDVKD come from the germline V gene. The CDR3 loop is CATSDESGYEQYF. CDR3 nucleotides: TGTGCCACCAGTGATGAATCAGGGTACGAGCAGTACTTC.

The chain uses TRBV10-3 and TRBJ1-2, with 9 bases lining up with TRBD1. The junction had 5 bases not matched to a gene; V was cut back by 6 bases and J by 3 bases. Germline CDR1 is ENHRY and CDR2 is SYGVKD. This CDR3 spans 14 amino acids. CDR3 sequence: CAISTGGYDYGYTF. The CDR3 DNA reads as TGTGCCATCAGCACAGGGGGCTACGACTATGGCTACACCTTC.

In its sample, this clone was seen a few times. The chain links TRBV29-1 to TRBJ2-2, with D perhaps matching TRBD1 (6 bases). CDR1 and CDR2 (germline): SQVTM, ANQGSEA. The germline V and J ends were trimmed by 6 bases and 0 bases, with 11 bases remaining between them. The CDR3 contains 14 residues. Written as DNA, the CDR3 is TGCAGCGTATCCAGGACAGCGAACACCGGGGAGCTGTTTTTT. Protein sequence: CSVSRTANTGELFF.

This chain links TRBV30 with TRBJ2-3, with 9 bases aligning to TRBD2. Germline-derived CDR1 and CDR2 are GTSNPN and SVGIG (reference sequence). The CDR3 extends over 12 amino acids. Germline trimming cut 3 bases from V and 6 bases from J; bases unmatched to any gene: 1. CDR3 DNA: TGTGCCTGGAGCGGACTAGCGGATACGCAGTATTTT. The encoded protein is CAWSGLADTQYF. Together with reference TRBV30 and TRBJ2-3, the CDR3 gives the full variable domain: SQTIHQWPATLVQPVGSPLSLECTVEGTSNPNLYWYRQAAGRGLQLLFYSVGIGQISSEVPQNLSASRPQDRQFILSSKKLLLSDSGFYLCAWSGLADTQYFGPGTRLTVL.

This chain connects TRBV7-9 to TRBJ2-1; a possible D gene is TRBD2 (6 bases). The CDR3 loop spans 16 amino acids. V lost 5 bases, J lost 1 base, and 15 bases lay in between. Germline CDR1 reads SEHNR; CDR2 reads FQNEAQ (reference sequence). The CDR3, as DNA: TGTGCCAGCAGCCACGGGGAGGAGGCGTCCTACAATGAGCAGTTCTTC. It specifies CASSHGEEASYNEQFF.

The rearrangement joins TRBV18 to TRBJ2-1; unclear D gene. V was pared by 0 bases and J by 9 bases, with 15 bases between. This CDR3 is built from 15 residues. CDR1 is KGHSH, CDR2 LQKENI, per germline. CDR3 coding DNA: TGTGCCAGCTCACCACCGAAGGTGCAGCTCGGTGAGCAGTTCTTC. It specifies CASSPPKVQLGEQFF. Full variable domain (outside the CDR3, taken from reference TRBV18 and TRBJ2-1): NAGVMQNPRHLVRRRGQEARLRCSPMKGHSHVYWYRQLPEEGLKFMVYLQKENIIDESGMPKERFSAEFPKEGPSILRIQQVVRGDSAAYFCASSPPKVQLGEQFFGPGTRLTVL.

The J gene is TRBJ1-2, the V gene TRBV7-2; D is perhaps TRBD1 (6 bases). CDR1 and CDR2 from the germline V gene are SGHTA and FQGNSA. The V and J ends lost 5 bases and 5 bases respectively, with 18 bases between them. The CDR3 is 15 residues long. The CDR3 coding sequence is TGTGCCAGCAGCAGTACTCGCCAGGGGAGGTATGGCTACACCTTC. Amino acid sequence: CASSSTRQGRYGYTF.

This chain connects TRBV7-3 to TRBJ1-1; TRBD1 matches 9 bases. CDR1 SGHTA and CDR2 FQGTGA come from the germline V gene. V gave up 3 bases and J gave up 4 bases; unmatched junction bases: 3. The CDR3 is 14 residues long. In DNA, the CDR3 is TGTGCCAGCAGCTTCACGGGACAGGGCACTGAAGCTTTCTTT. It translates to CASSFTGQGTEAFF.